Presented here are 4 T cell receptor beta chains from one specimen sequenced in a study of shared clonotypes between healthy human individuals. Assay: immunoSEQ multiplex PCR; the TCRdb copy retains only in-frame clones and omits some. The sample yields about 660,000 clones, approximately 79% seen once. The sequencing sample was made of memory CD4+ T cells sorted from blood. Subset of the sample: CD45RA-negative fraction. The receptors stem from a woman aged 30 to 39 in good health.

The chain has TRBV5-1 and TRBJ2-7, with 12 positions matching TRBD2. The V gene's germline CDR1 is SGHRS and CDR2 YFSETQ. Losses at the gene ends were 0 bases for V and 4 bases for J; bases not matched to a gene: 8. This CDR3 has 17 amino acids. The CDR3 DNA reads as TGCGCCAGCAGCTTGGACGGACTAGCGGGAACCGGTTACGAGCAGTACTTC. This sequence encodes CASSLDGLAGTGYEQYF. The full variable domain, with the rest looked up from reference TRBV5-1 and TRBJ2-7, is KAGVTQTPRYLIKTRGQQVTLSCSPISGHRSVSWYQQTPGQGLQFLFEYFSETQRNKGNFPGRFSGRQFSNSRSEMNVSTLELGDSALYLCASSLDGLAGTGYEQYFGPGTRLTVT.

In this sample, this clone turned up a few times. This sequence joins TRBV28 and TRBJ2-3; TRBD1 aligns across 7 bases. This CDR3 region has 16 residues. CDR1 is MDHEN, CDR2 SYDVKM, per germline. V trimming: 5 bases; J trimming: 6 bases; junction bases outside the gene matches: 14. The CDR3 DNA is TGTGCCAGCAGTGGGTCTTGGACAGGCCTTTTTGATACGCAGTATTTT. Translating gives CASSGSWTGLFDTQYF.

The chain carries TRBV6-1 and TRBJ1-1; TRBD1 is a possible D gene (5 bases). The CDR3 totals 15 residues. In germline, CDR1 is MNHNS, CDR2 SASEGT. With 7 bases removed from V and 5 bases from J, the gap between germline ends came to 20 bases. The chain's CDR3 is CASNVRVEKGTEAFF. In nucleotides, the CDR3 is TGTGCCAGCAATGTCAGAGTCGAGAAGGGGACTGAAGCTTTCTTT.

This clone was seen a few times. The rearrangement uses TRBV2 and TRBJ2-7; D is undetermined. Germline CDR1 is SNHLY and CDR2 is FYNNEI. Trimming removed 3 bases from V and 1 base from J, with 7 bases in between. The CDR3 spans 13 residues. The CDR3: CASSDAPSYEQYF. In nucleotides, the CDR3 is TGTGCCAGCAGTGATGCGCCGTCCTACGAGCAGTACTTC.